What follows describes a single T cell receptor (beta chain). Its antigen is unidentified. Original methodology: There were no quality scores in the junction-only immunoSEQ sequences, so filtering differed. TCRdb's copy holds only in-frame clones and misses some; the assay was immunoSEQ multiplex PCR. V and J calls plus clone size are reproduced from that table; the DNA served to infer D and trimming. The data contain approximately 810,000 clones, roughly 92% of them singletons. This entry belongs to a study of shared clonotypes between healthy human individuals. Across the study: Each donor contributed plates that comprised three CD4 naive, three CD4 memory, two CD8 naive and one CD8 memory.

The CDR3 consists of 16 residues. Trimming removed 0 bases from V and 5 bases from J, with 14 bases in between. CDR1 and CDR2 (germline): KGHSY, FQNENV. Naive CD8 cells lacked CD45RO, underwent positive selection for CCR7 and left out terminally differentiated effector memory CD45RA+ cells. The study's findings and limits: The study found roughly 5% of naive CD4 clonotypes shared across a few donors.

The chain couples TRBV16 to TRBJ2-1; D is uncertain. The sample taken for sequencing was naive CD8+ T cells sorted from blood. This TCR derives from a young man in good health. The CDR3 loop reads CASSQSGRSVNNEQFF. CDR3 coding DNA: TGTGCCAGCAGCCAATCCGGTCGTTCGGTCAACAATGAGCAGTTCTTC.